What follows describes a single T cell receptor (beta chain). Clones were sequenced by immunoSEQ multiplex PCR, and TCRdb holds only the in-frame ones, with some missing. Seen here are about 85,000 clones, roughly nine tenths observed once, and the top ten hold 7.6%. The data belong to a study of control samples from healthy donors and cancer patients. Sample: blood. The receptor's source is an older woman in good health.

The CDR3 region is CASSPGQGDGYTF. The CDR3 nucleotides read TGTGCCAGCTCCCCGGGGCAGGGCGATGGCTACACCTTC. This rearrangement joins TRBV18 to TRBJ1-2, with D possibly being TRBD1 (5 bases). CDR1 and CDR2 from the germline V gene are KGHSH and LQKENI. The CDR3 is made up of 13 amino acids. With 6 bases removed from V and 6 bases from J, the gap between germline ends came to 14 bases.